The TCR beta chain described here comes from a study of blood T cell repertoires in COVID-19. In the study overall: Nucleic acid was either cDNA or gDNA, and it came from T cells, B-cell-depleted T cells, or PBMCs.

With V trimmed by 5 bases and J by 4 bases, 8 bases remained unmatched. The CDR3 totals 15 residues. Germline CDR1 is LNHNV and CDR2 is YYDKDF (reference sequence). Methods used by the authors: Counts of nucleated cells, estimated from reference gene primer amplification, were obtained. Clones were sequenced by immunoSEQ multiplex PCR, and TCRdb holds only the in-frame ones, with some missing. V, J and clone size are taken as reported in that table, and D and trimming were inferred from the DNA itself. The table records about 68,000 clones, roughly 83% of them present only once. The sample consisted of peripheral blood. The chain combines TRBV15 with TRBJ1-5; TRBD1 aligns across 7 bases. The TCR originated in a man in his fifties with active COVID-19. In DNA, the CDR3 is TGTGCCACCAGCCCCCGGGTCAGGGGGAATCAGCCCCAGCATTTT. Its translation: CATSPRVRGNQPQHF.